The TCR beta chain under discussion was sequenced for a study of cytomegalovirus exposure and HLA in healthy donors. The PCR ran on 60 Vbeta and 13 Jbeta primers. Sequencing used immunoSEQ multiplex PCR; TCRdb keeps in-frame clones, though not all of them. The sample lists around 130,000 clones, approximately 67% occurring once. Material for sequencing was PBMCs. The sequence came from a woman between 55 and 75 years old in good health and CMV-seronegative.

The CDR3 bases are TGTGCCAGCAGCTTTGAGGTTGGTGGCAATCAGCCCCAGCATTTT. Protein: CASSFEVGGNQPQHF. The rearrangement links TRBV5-5 to TRBJ1-5; D call uncertain. The V and J ends lost 2 bases and 2 bases respectively, with 11 bases between them. Germline CDR1 is SGHKS and CDR2 is YYEKEE (reference sequence). The CDR3 is made up of 15 amino acids.